This TCR beta chain was found in a study of cytomegalovirus exposure and HLA in healthy donors. With respect to this clone: Its antigen is not identified.

The PCR contained 60 Vbeta and 13 Jbeta primers. Libraries were prepared by immunoSEQ multiplex PCR; TCRdb keeps only in-frame clonotypes and omits some of them. This table holds under 200,000 clones, about three quarters found once. V lost 0 bases and J lost 4, with 12 bases in between. Germline V gene lookup returns CDR1 KGHSH and CDR2 LQKENI. This CDR3 contains 15 residues. General study points: Researchers had no immune exposure information except CMV serostatus available. Exclusion as indistinguishable affected some V segments, including TRBV6-2 and TRBV6-3.

The V call is TRBV18, the J call TRBJ1-2, with D unresolved. Sequenced sample: PBMCs. This sequence was found in a woman in her 40s in good health and CMV-seronegative. CDR3 in amino acids: CASSPPSERSYGYTF. DNA of the CDR3: TGTGCCAGCTCACCACCCTCCGAGAGGAGCTATGGCTACACCTTC.